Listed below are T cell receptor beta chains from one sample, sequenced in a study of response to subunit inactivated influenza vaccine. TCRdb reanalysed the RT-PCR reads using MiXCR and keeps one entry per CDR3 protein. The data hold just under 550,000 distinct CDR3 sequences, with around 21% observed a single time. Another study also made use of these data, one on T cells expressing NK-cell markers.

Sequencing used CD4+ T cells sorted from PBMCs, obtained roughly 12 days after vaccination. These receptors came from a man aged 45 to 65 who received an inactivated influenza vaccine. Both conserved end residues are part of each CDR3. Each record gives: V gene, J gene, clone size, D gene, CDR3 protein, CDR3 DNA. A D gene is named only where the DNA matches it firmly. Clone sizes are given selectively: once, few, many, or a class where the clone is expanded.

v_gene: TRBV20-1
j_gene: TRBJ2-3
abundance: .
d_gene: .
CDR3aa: CSARDDGGPSTDTQYF
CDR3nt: TGCAGTGCTAGAGATGACGGGGGCCCTAGCACAGATACGCAGTATTTT

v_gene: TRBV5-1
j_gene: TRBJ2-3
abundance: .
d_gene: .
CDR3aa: CASKRTGTDTQYF
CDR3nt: TGCGCCAGCAAACGGACCGGCACAGATACGCAGTATTTT

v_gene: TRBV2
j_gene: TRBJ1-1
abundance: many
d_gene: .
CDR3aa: CAGKGDMNTEAFF
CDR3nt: TGTGCCGGCAAGGGGGATATGAACACTGAAGCTTTCTTT

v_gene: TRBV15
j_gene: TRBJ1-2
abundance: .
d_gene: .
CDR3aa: CATSRDRAKGYTF
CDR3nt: TGTGCCACCAGCAGAGATCGGGCAAAGGGCTACACCTTC

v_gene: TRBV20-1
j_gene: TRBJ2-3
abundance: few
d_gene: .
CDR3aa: CSARDRRTDTQYF
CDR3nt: TGCAGTGCTAGAGATAGGAGAACAGATACGCAGTATTTT

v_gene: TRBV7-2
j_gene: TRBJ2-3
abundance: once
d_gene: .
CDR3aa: CASSQDLNQPQYF
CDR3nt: TGTGCCAGCAGCCAGGACCTTAATCAGCCCCAGTATTTT

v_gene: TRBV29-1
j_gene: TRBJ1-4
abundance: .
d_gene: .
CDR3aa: CSAPGEDGEKLFF
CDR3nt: TGCAGCGCCCCGGGAGAGGATGGCGAAAAACTGTTTTTT

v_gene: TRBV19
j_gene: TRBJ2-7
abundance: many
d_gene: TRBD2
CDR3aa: CASRERAGAPYEQYF
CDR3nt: TGTGCCAGTAGAGAAAGGGCGGGAGCCCCCTACGAGCAGTACTTC

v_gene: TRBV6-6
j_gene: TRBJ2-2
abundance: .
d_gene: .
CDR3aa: CASRTAMGGELFF
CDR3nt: TGTGCCAGCAGGACGGCAATGGGCGGGGAGCTGTTTTTT

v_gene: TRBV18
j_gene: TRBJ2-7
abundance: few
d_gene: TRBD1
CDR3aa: CASSYGQVPYEQYF
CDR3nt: TGTGCCAGCTCATATGGACAGGTCCCCTACGAGCAGTACTTC

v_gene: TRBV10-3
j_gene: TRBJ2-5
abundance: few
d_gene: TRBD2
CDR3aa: CAISDGGRETQYF
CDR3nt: TGTGCCATCAGTGACGGGGGGAGGGAGACCCAGTACTTC

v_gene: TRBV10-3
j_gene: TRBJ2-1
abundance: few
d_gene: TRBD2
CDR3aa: CAISGGSGKYNEQFF
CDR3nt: TGTGCCATCAGTGGGGGTAGCGGGAAGTACAATGAGCAGTTCTTC

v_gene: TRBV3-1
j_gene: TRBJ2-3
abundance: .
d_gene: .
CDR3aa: CASSRSGGGPDTQYF
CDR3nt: TGTGCCAGCAGCCGTTCGGGGGGCGGGCCAGATACGCAGTATTTT

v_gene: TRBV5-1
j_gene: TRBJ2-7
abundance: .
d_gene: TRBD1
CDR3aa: CASSLEGGFYEQYF
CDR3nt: TGCGCCAGCAGCTTGGAAGGGGGCTTCTACGAGCAGTACTTC

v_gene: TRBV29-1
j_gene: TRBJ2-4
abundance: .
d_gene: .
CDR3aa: CSVEDPQWGAKNIQYF
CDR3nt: TGCAGCGTTGAAGATCCACAGTGGGGAGCCAAAAACATTCAGTACTTC

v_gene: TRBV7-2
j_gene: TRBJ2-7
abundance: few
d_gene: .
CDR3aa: CASSPGAGGTYEQYF
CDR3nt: TGTGCCAGCAGCCCAGGGGCAGGAGGGACCTACGAGCAGTACTTC

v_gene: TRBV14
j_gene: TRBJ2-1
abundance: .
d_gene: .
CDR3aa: CAIKPMGSYNEQFF
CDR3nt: TGTGCCATCAAGCCGATGGGCTCCTACAATGAGCAGTTCTTC

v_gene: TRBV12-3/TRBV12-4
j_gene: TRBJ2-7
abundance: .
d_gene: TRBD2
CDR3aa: CASSLAVVAYEQYF
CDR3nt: TGTGCCAGCAGTCTAGCGGTAGTAGCCTACGAGCAGTACTTC

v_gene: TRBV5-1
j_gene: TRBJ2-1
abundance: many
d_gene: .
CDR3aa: CASSDRQGGEQFF
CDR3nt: TGCGCCAGCAGCGACAGACAAGGCGGTGAGCAGTTCTTC

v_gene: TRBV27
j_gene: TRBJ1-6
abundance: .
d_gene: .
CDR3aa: CASSFHAYNSPLHF
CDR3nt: TGTGCCAGCAGTTTTCACGCGTATAATTCACCCCTCCACTTT

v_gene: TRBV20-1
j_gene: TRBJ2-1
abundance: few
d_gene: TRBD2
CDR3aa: CSARMSGLAYNEQFF
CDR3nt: TGCAGTGCTAGGATGTCAGGACTAGCATACAATGAGCAGTTCTTC

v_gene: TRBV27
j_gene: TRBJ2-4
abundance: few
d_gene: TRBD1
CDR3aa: CASSSRQGNIQYF
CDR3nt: TGTGCCAGCAGTTCAAGACAGGGAAACATTCAGTACTTC

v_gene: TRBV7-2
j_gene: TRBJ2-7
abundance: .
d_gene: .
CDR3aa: CASSLGRVPSYEQYF
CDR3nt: TGTGCCAGCAGCTTAGGCAGGGTCCCGTCCTACGAGCAGTACTTC

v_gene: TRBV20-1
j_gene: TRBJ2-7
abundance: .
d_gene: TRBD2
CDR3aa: CSAIEVGSGSYEQYF
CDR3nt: TGCAGTGCCATAGAGGTGGGGAGCGGGAGCTACGAGCAGTACTTC

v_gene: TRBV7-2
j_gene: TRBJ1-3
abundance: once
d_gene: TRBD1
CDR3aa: CASSYPGQGDGNTIYF
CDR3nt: TGTGCCAGCAGCTACCCGGGACAGGGTGACGGAAACACCATATATTTT

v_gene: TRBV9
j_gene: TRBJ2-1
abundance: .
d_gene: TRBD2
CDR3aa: CASSDLAGVYNEQFF
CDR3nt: TGTGCCAGCAGCGACCTAGCGGGAGTCTACAATGAGCAGTTCTTC

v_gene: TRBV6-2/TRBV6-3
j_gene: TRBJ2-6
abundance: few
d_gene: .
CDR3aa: CASSYRPGVDISGANVLTF
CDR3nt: TGTGCCAGCAGTTACAGGCCAGGGGTCGATATCTCTGGGGCCAACGTCCTGACTTTC

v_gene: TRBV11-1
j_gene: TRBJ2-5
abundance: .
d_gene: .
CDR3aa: CASSLDDGYQETQYF
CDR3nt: TGTGCCAGCAGCTTAGATGACGGGTACCAAGAGACCCAGTACTTC

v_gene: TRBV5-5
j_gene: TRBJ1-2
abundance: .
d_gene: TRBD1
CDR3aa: CASSLAVGQTNYGYTF
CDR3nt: TGTGCCAGCAGCTTGGCCGTGGGACAGACTAACTATGGCTACACCTTC

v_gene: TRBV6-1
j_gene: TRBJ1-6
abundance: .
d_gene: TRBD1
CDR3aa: CASRPLAGTGGESPLHF
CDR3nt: TGTGCCAGCAGACCATTGGCCGGGACAGGGGGAGAGTCACCCCTCCACTTT

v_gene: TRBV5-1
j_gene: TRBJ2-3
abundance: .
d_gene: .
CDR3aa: CASSLDREWGYTQYF
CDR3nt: TGCGCCAGCAGCTTGGACCGGGAATGGGGGTATACGCAGTATTTT

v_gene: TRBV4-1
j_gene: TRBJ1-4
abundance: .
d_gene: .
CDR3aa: CASSQDRRPPNEKLFF
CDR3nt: TGCGCCAGCAGCCAAGATAGAAGACCGCCAAATGAAAAACTGTTTTTT

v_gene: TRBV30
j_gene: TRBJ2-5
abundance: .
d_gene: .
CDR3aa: CAWSFSSETQYF
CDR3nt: TGTGCCTGGAGTTTTAGCTCGGAGACCCAGTACTTC

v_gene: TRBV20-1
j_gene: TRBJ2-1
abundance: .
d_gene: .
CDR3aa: CSATAGGPASHNEQFF
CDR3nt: TGCAGTGCCACCGCCGGGGGCCCTGCTTCTCACAATGAGCAGTTCTTC

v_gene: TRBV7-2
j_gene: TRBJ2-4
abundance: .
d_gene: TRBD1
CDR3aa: CASRPPGQGHFIQYF
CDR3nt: TGTGCCAGCAGGCCGCCGGGACAGGGCCATTTCATTCAGTACTTC

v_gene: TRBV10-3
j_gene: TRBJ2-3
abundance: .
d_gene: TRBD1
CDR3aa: CAISESGQGSDTQYF
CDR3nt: TGTGCCATCAGTGAGTCAGGACAGGGTTCAGATACGCAGTATTTT

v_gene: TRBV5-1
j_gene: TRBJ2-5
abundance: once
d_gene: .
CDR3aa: CASSLARGGRETQYF
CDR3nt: TGCGCCAGCAGCTTGGCGCGTGGGGGCAGGGAGACCCAGTACTTC

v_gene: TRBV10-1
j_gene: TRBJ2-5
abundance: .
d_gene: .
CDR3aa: CASSEGGQETQYF
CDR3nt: TGCGCCAGCAGTGAAGGGGGACAAGAGACCCAGTACTTC

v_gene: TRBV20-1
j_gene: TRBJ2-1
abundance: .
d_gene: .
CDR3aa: CSARDRLGSHLNEQFF
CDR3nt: TGCAGTGCTAGAGATCGGCTGGGTAGCCACCTAAATGAGCAGTTCTTC

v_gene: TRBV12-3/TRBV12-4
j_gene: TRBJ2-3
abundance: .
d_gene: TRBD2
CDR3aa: CASSLSSGRASGTDTQYF
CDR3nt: TGTGCCAGCAGCCTCTCTAGCGGGAGGGCCTCGGGCACAGATACGCAGTATTTT

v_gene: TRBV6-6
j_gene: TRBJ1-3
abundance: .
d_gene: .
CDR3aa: CASIHDRGNTIYF
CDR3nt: TGTGCCAGCATCCACGACAGGGGAAACACCATATATTTT

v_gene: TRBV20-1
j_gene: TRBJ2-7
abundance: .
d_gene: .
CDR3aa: CSARERGNRGLYEQYF
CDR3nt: TGCAGTGCTAGAGAGAGGGGGAACAGGGGACTCTACGAGCAGTACTTC

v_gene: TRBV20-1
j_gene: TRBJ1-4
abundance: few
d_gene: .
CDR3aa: CSPGGTEATNEKLFF
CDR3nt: TGCAGCCCGGGGGGGACGGAAGCAACTAATGAAAAACTGTTTTTT

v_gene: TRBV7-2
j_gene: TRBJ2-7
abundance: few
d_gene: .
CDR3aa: CASSPPAGYEQYF
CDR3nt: TGTGCCAGCAGCCCCCCCGCGGGCTACGAGCAGTACTTC

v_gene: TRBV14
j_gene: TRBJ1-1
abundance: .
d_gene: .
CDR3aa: CASSQIGQRNTEAFF
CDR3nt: TGTGCCAGCAGCCAAATAGGACAGAGGAACACTGAAGCTTTCTTT

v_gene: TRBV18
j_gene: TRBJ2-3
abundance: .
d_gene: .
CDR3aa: CASSPRDLRTDTQYF
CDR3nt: TGTGCCAGCTCACCCCGGGACTTGCGCACAGATACGCAGTATTTT

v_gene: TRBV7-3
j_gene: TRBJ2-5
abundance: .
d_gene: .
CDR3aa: CASSLTLGETQYF
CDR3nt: TGTGCCAGCAGCTTAACTCTGGGAGAGACCCAGTACTTC

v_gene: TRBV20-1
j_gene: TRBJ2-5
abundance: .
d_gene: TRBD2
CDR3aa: CSAGVAGMGQETQYF
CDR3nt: TGCAGTGCTGGGGTAGCGGGAATGGGCCAAGAGACCCAGTACTTC

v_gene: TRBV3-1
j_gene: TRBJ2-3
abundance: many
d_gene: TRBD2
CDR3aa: CASSQDSHFRRSGVTDTQYF
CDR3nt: TGTGCCAGCAGCCAAGATTCCCATTTTCGCCGGAGCGGGGTCACAGATACGCAGTATTTT

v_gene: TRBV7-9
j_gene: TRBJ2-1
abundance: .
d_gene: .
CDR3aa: CASSKSGGGGQFF
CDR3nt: TGTGCCAGCAGCAAAAGCGGAGGGGGAGGGCAGTTCTTC

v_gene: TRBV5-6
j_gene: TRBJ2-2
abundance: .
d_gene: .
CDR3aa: CASSLLSREGELFF
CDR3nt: TGTGCCAGCAGCTTGCTGTCTAGGGAAGGGGAGCTGTTTTTT